Presented here are 20 T cell receptor beta chains from one specimen sequenced in a study of T cell repertoires in cytomegalovirus infection (dated by TCRdb to the late 2010s). Instrument used: Illumina HiSeq 1500. TCRdb applied fastp at Q25 and MiXCR to the public reads, then kept only in-frame beta chains. One record per CDR3 amino acid sequence lists the most common genes and DNA. The sample table records 90,000 to 110,000 distinct CDR3 sequences; about 28% of these occur just once. About 81% of the sample is in the top ten clones. According to the study, the label for this sample's treatment or condition signals: in vitro stimulation with specific CMV peptide epitopes to enrich CMV-specific T cells. These receptors' antigens are unknown. This specimen consisted of CD8+ T cells from cultured PBMCs, obtained from culture after CMV antigen stimulation. The receptors here all came from a human donor in good health (CMV status not recorded). Some clones in this sample may be carry-over from other donors' samples.

The rearrangement uses TRBV9 and TRBJ2-1, with D tentatively TRBD1 (5 bases). This CDR3 contains 14 residues. V lost 0 bases and J lost 4, with 8 bases in between. CDR1 SGDLS and CDR2 YYNGEE come from the germline V gene. The CDR3 loop reads CASSVEGAYNEQFF. CDR3 coding DNA: TGTGCCAGCAGCGTAGAAGGGGCGTACAATGAGCAGTTCTTC. The full variable domain, in which reference TRBV9 and TRBJ2-1 provide the parts outside the CDR3, is DSGVTQTPKHLITATGQRVTLRCSPRSGDLSVYWYQQSLDQGLQFLIQYYNGEERAKGNILERFSAQQFPDLHSELNLSSLELGDSALYFCASSVEGAYNEQFFGPGTRLTVL.

This clonotype was counted only a few times. The chain combines TRBV9 with TRBJ2-6; TRBD1 might be the D (5 bases). V dropped 3 bases and J dropped 0 bases, with 10 bases sitting between them. The CDR3 sequence is 16 residues long. Looked up from germline, CDR1 is SGDLS and CDR2 is YYNGEE. CDR3 amino acids: CASSASGISGANVLTF. The CDR3 DNA follows: TGTGCCAGCAGCGCCTCAGGGATCTCTGGGGCCAACGTCCTGACTTTC.

This chain links TRBV19 with TRBJ1-6; no firm D call. V shed 1 base and J shed 10 bases, with 5 bases lying between them. Per germline, CDR1 LNHDA and CDR2 SQIVND (reference sequence). The CDR3 loop spans 12 amino acids. CDR3 sequence (DNA): TGTGCCAGTAGTATAGGCAGATCACCCCTCCACTTT. Translated: CASSIGRSPLHF.

This clonotype was seen ten or more times. The genes are TRBV20-1 and TRBJ1-5, with 9 positions matching TRBD1. V gave up 5 bases and J gave up 1 base; unmatched junction bases: 6. Looked up from germline, CDR1 is DFQATT and CDR2 is SNEGSKA (reference sequence). CDR3 length: 15 residues. CDR3 amino acids: CSARTGEGSNQPQHF. In nucleotides, the CDR3 is TGCAGTGCTCGGACAGGGGAGGGGAGCAATCAGCCCCAGCATTTT.

This chain links TRBV29-1 with TRBJ1-1, with TRBD1 identical over 8 bases. Germline loops: CDR1 SQVTM, CDR2 ANQGSEA. The CDR3 is made up of 14 amino acids. V was pared by 4 bases and J by 10 bases, with 14 bases of the junction left unmatched. As DNA, the CDR3 is TGCAGCGTTGCTACGGGACAGGCAGGCTTTGGAGCTTTCTTT. Translated: CSVATGQAGFGAFF.

The chain employs TRBV12-3 or TRBV12-4 and TRBJ2-5, with D possibly being TRBD2 (6 bases). This CDR3 spans 13 amino acids. Trimming took off 3 bases at V and 4 bases at J, with 9 bases between the two ends. DNA for the CDR3: TGTGCCAGCAGTTTCGGGGGAAGAGAGACCCAGTACTTC. Protein sequence: CASSFGGRETQYF.

The rearrangement links TRBV27 to TRBJ1-4; D not resolved. The CDR3 loop spans 13 amino acids. V was clipped by 2 bases and J by 4 bases, with 5 bases between them. Germline V gene lookup returns CDR1 MNHEY and CDR2 SMNVEV (reference sequence). The CDR3 spells CASSLRVNEKLFF. For the CDR3, the DNA is TGTGCCAGCAGTTTAAGGGTTAATGAAAAACTGTTTTTT.

The J gene is TRBJ2-3, the V gene TRBV27; D is perhaps TRBD2 (5 bases). Germline CDR1 and CDR2: MNHEY and SMNVEV (reference sequence). Trimming took 5 bases from V and 2 from J, leaving 11 bases between them. The CDR3 has 14 residues. CDR3 in amino acids: CASSPSGFTDTQYF. Here the CDR3 DNA reads TGTGCCAGCAGTCCGAGCGGATTCACAGATACGCAGTATTTT.

This clonotype has only a few counts. The gene calls are TRBV28 and TRBJ2-5; 10 bases align to TRBD2. The V and J ends lost 6 bases and 5 bases, in that order; junction bases with no gene match: 12. The CDR3 is made up of 16 amino acids. CDR1 is MDHEN, CDR2 SYDVKM, per germline. Written as DNA, the CDR3 is TGTGCCAGCAGCCGGAGCCTTAGCGGGGGGCGGGAGACCCAGTACTTC. It encodes CASSRSLSGGRETQYF.

This clonotype was recorded a few times. The rearrangement uses TRBV7-7 and TRBJ2-2; D is possibly TRBD1 or TRBD2 (5 bases each). V lost 4 bases to trimming and J lost 7 bases, with 10 bases between them. Germline lookup yields CDR1 SSHAT and CDR2 FNYEAQ (reference sequence). The CDR3 totals 13 residues. Here the CDR3 reads CASSSQRGGELFF. The DNA of the CDR3 is TGTGCCAGCAGCTCTCAGAGGGGCGGGGAGCTGTTTTTT.

This clonotype was observed at least ten times. CDR3 in amino acids: CASRSRELNTEAFF. As DNA, the CDR3 is TGTGCCAGCAGATCCAGGGAACTGAACACTGAAGCTTTCTTT. This chain joins TRBV7-9 and TRBJ1-1, with TRBD1 as a possible D gene (5 bases). Trimming left V 6 bases short and J 0 bases short, with 11 bases between. The CDR3 totals 14 residues. Germline V gives CDR1 SEHNR, CDR2 FQNEAQ (reference sequence).

In this sample, this clonotype turned up many times. This chain links TRBV12-3 or TRBV12-4 with TRBJ2-7; the match to TRBD2 covers 11 bases. The J segment lost 0 bases and the V segment lost 6 bases, leaving 7 bases of the junction unmatched. CDR3 length: 16 residues. The CDR3 region has the DNA TGTGCCAGCAGGGCTAGCGGGGGGCTTAGCTCCTACGAGCAGTACTTC. It codes for CASRASGGLSSYEQYF.

The chain couples TRBV28 to TRBJ1-2; no definite D call. Germline V gives CDR1 MDHEN, CDR2 SYDVKM. V was cut by 6 bases and J by 5 bases, with 16 bases left in between. This CDR3 comprises 14 residues. CDR3 sequence reads: CASSTIERSYGYTF. CDR3 DNA: TGTGCCAGCAGCACAATCGAACGGAGTTATGGCTACACCTTC.

A word on this clonotype: Since a much larger clone is just one base distant, this may be a read error. The chain employs TRBV7-8 and TRBJ1-1; D may be TRBD1 (6 bases). This CDR3 comprises 15 residues. Germline-derived CDR1 and CDR2 are SGHVS and FQNEAQ. The CDR3 coding sequence is TGTACCAGCAGCAAGGACAGTACTATGAACACTGAAGCTTTCTTT. This gives the protein CTSSKDSTMNTEAFF.

The chain links TRBV19 to TRBJ1-1; possibly TRBD1 for D (5 bases). The V gene's germline CDR1 is LNHDA and CDR2 SQIVND (reference sequence). V was shortened by 5 bases and J by 3 bases, with 13 bases between the two germline ends. This CDR3 is built from 14 residues. CDR3 residues: CASSGWGRDTEAFF. CDR3 DNA sequence: TGTGCCAGTAGTGGGTGGGGCAGGGACACTGAAGCTTTCTTT.

The CDR3 here is CASDDRVNTGELFF. The CDR3 coding sequence is TGTGCCAGCGATGACAGGGTCAACACCGGGGAGCTGTTTTTT. The chain links TRBV5-6 to TRBJ2-2; 7 positions match TRBD1. The CDR3 spans 14 residues. Per germline, CDR1 SGHDT and CDR2 YYEEEE. V shed 7 bases and J 2 bases; nucleotides not matched to a gene: 5. Complete variable domain (other parts from reference TRBV5-6 and TRBJ2-2): DAGVTQSPTHLIKTRGQQVTLRCSPKSGHDTVSWYQQALGQGPQFIFQYYEEEERQRGNFPDRFSGHQFPNYSSELNVNALLLGDSALYLCASDDRVNTGELFFGEGSRLTVL.

The chain couples TRBV12-5 to TRBJ2-1, with 7 bases identical to TRBD2. V lost 0 bases and J lost 8; bases outside the gene matches: 13. The CDR3 contains 17 residues. CDR1 is LGHNT and CDR2 is FRNRAP in the germline V gene. CDR3 nucleotide sequence: TGTGCTAGTGGTTTGGTACTAGCGAGAATATCCACACATGAGCAGTTCTTC. Protein product: CASGLVLARISTHEQFF.

This rearrangement joins TRBV7-9 to TRBJ1-1; 7 bases align to TRBD1. This CDR3 is built from 16 residues. The junction had 9 bases not matched to a gene; V was cut back by 0 bases and J by 5 bases. The germline CDR1 and CDR2 sequences are SEHNR and FQNEAQ (reference sequence). CDR3 loop: CASSLAAQGMRTEAFF. The CDR3, as DNA: TGTGCCAGCAGCTTAGCCGCACAGGGGATGAGGACTGAAGCTTTCTTT. Variable domain in full (rest from reference TRBV7-9 and TRBJ1-1): DTGVSQNPRHKITKRGQNVTFRCDPISEHNRLYWYRQTLGQGPEFLTYFQNEAQLEKSRLLSDRFSAERPKGSFSTLEIQRTEQGDSAMYLCASSLAAQGMRTEAFFGQGTRLTVV.

This clonotype showed up many times. The chain has TRBV12-3 or TRBV12-4 and TRBJ1-2; D is possibly TRBD1 (6 bases). Trimming stripped 7 bases from V and 6 bases from J, with 15 bases between. There are 13 residues in the CDR3. The CDR3 loop is CASTLGGGNGYTF. The DNA for the CDR3 is TGTGCCAGCACCCTAGGGGGGGGTAATGGCTACACCTTC.

This rearrangement joins TRBV6-1 to TRBJ1-1; D uncertain. This CDR3 comprises 13 residues. Germline V gene lookup returns CDR1 MNHNS and CDR2 SASEGT. With 6 bases removed from V and 0 bases from J, the gap between germline ends came to 8 bases. DNA of the CDR3: TGTGCCAGCAGCGCGACCTTGAACACTGAAGCTTTCTTT. This codes for CASSATLNTEAFF.